The 25 T cell receptor beta chains below all came from one sample that was sequenced in a study of a mutant IDH1 vaccine in newly diagnosed glioma. Time point of the sample: week 5, during vaccination. Vaccination used 300 ug of mutant IDH1 20-mer peptide per dose, with topical imiquimod. The antigens of these receptors remain unknown. Profiling relied on immunoSEQ multiplex PCR, and the TCRdb table lists in-frame clones only, not all of them. The table records tens of thousands of clones, around 90% of them present only once. The material was PBMCs, obtained from a glioma patient whose treatment included an IDH1 peptide vaccine. The source is a woman aged 50 to 60 with glioma.

The CDR3 protein is CASRTGTGFYEQYF. The CDR3 DNA is TGTGCCAGCAGAACAGGGACAGGATTCTACGAGCAGTACTTC. The chain carries TRBV6-6 and TRBJ2-7; 8 positions agree with TRBD1. CDR3 size: 14 residues. The J segment lost 3 bases and the V segment lost 6 bases, leaving 7 bases of the junction unmatched. Germline V gene data show CDR1 as MNHNY and CDR2 as SVGAGI (reference sequence).

This chain uses TRBV2 with TRBJ2-7; 9 bases are a match to TRBD1. CDR1 SNHLY and CDR2 FYNNEI come from the germline V gene. The V gene end was trimmed by 8 bases and the J gene end by 9 bases; junction bases not matched to a gene: 8. This CDR3 is 12 amino acids long. The CDR3 loop is CASQGQGKVQYF. As DNA, the CDR3 is TGTGCCAGCCAGGGACAGGGAAAGGTGCAGTACTTC.

In this sample, this clone turned up once. The chain couples TRBV15 to TRBJ1-2; unclear D gene. Germline CDR1 is LNHNV and CDR2 is YYDKDF (reference sequence). This CDR3 has 14 amino acids. V shed 0 bases and J shed 6 bases, with 11 bases lying between them. The chain's CDR3 is CATSRDTNDHGYTF. The DNA of the CDR3 is TGTGCCACCAGCAGAGATACGAATGATCATGGCTACACCTTC. The entire variable domain, with the rest obtained from reference TRBV15 and TRBJ1-2, is as follows: DAMVIQNPRYQVTQFGKPVTLSCSQTLNHNVMYWYQQKSSQAPKLLFHYYDKDFNNEADTPDNFQSRRPNTSFCFLDIRSPGLGDTAMYLCATSRDTNDHGYTFGSGTRLTVV.

This clone showed up just once. V and J are TRBV29-1 and TRBJ2-1, with TRBD2 identical over 7 bases. CDR1 is SQVTM and CDR2 is ANQGSEA in the germline V gene. The CDR3 extends over 14 amino acids. J was trimmed by 4 bases and V by 4 bases; bases with no gene match: 7. The CDR3: CSVGAGDTYNEQFF. The CDR3 nucleotides read TGCAGCGTTGGGGCGGGAGATACGTACAATGAGCAGTTCTTC.

This chain uses TRBV27 with TRBJ2-7; D may be TRBD1 (5 bases). The V and J ends lost 5 bases and 5 bases respectively, with 19 bases between them. The CDR3 loop spans 15 amino acids. The germline gives CDR1 MNHEY, CDR2 SMNVEV (reference sequence). This chain's CDR3 is CASSPPGQGFHEQYF. CDR3 DNA: TGTGCCAGCAGTCCCCCAGGGCAGGGCTTCCACGAGCAGTACTTC.

The chain couples TRBV7-9 to TRBJ1-6; weak D call: TRBD1 (5 bases). Trimming took off 4 bases at V and 8 bases at J, with 12 bases between the two ends. Germline assignment: CDR1 SEHNR and CDR2 FQNEAQ (reference sequence). The length of the CDR3 is 14 residues. The chain's CDR3 is CASSSEIGDSPLHF. The CDR3 DNA is TGTGCCAGCAGCTCGGAGATAGGGGATTCACCCCTCCACTTT.

V usage is TRBV7-3 and J usage is TRBJ1-2; 9 nucleotides match TRBD1. The CDR3 runs to 13 residues. Germline loops: CDR1 SGHTA, CDR2 FQGTGA. J was trimmed by 8 bases and V by 4 bases; bases with no gene match: 5. The CDR3 loop is CASSSGQGGGYTF. Written as DNA, the CDR3 is TGTGCCAGCAGCTCGGGACAGGGAGGAGGCTACACCTTC.

The rearrangement joins TRBV28 to TRBJ1-4; the match to TRBD1 covers 8 bases. Per germline, CDR1 MDHEN and CDR2 SYDVKM. The CDR3 totals 18 residues. J lost 1 base, V lost 5 bases, and 12 bases had no gene match. The CDR3 sequence: CASSAYRGDPETNEKLFF. Written as DNA, the CDR3 is TGTGCCAGCAGTGCCTACAGGGGGGACCCTGAAACTAATGAAAAACTGTTTTTT.

This chain joins TRBV5-1 and TRBJ1-6, with TRBD1 matching over 7 bases. Trimming removed 7 bases from V and 5 bases from J; junction bases left unmatched: 3. The CDR3 is 13 amino acids. Germline V gene data show CDR1 as SGHRS and CDR2 as YFSETQ. The CDR3: CASAQGDNSPLHF. DNA of the CDR3: TGCGCCAGCGCGCAGGGGGATAATTCACCCCTCCACTTT.

Comment on this clone: One end of the junction varies from germline; a read error may be responsible. Distinct nucleotide sequences in the sample also encode this CDR3. This chain links TRBV18 with TRBJ1-1, with D tentatively TRBD1 (5 bases). Germline V gives CDR1 KGHSH, CDR2 LQKENI. This CDR3 contains 14 residues. CDR3 loop: CASSLRGAGTEAFF. The CDR3 DNA reads TGTGCCAGCTCACTCCGCGGGGCTGGCACTGAGGCTTTCTTT.

The chain joins TRBV27 to TRBJ2-1; 11 bases agree with TRBD2. The CDR3 consists of 16 residues. The germline V gene has CDR1 MNHEY and CDR2 SMNVEV (reference sequence). Losses at the gene ends were 3 bases for V and 8 bases for J; bases not matched to a gene: 9. The CDR3 loop is CASSFFFLAGGDEQFF. The CDR3, as DNA: TGTGCCAGCAGTTTCTTTTTTCTAGCGGGAGGCGATGAGCAGTTCTTC.

The table lists this clone with a few counts. V usage is TRBV28 and J usage is TRBJ1-2; 10 bases are shared with TRBD1. The CDR3 length is 16 residues. V was pared by 4 bases and J by 2 bases, with 7 bases of the junction left unmatched. Germline V gene sequence: CDR1 MDHEN, CDR2 SYDVKM. The CDR3 loop reads CASSSGQGTANYGYTF. For the CDR3, the DNA is TGTGCCAGCAGTTCGGGACAGGGGACGGCGAACTATGGCTACACCTTC.

The CDR3 region is CASSPQQGVNQPQHF. The CDR3 DNA reads as TGTGCCAGCTCACCGCAACAGGGGGTCAATCAGCCCCAGCATTTT. The chain employs TRBV18 and TRBJ1-5; 8 positions agree with TRBD1. CDR3 length: 15 residues. Trimming took 3 bases from V and 3 from J; bases not matched to a gene: 4. The germline gives CDR1 KGHSH, CDR2 LQKENI. The full variable domain, in which reference TRBV18 and TRBJ1-5 provide the parts outside the CDR3, is NAGVMQNPRHLVRRRGQEARLRCSPMKGHSHVYWYRQLPEEGLKFMVYLQKENIIDESGMPKERFSAEFPKEGPSILRIQQVVRGDSAAYFCASSPQQGVNQPQHFGDGTRLSIL.

The V gene is TRBV5-4, the J gene TRBJ2-4, with D possibly matching TRBD2 (6 bases). Trimming cost V 2 bases and J 6 bases, with 15 bases left between them. The CDR3 runs 15 residues. CDR1 is SGHNT, CDR2 YYREEE, per germline (reference sequence). The CDR3 DNA is TGTGCCAGCAGCTTATGGGCGGGGAAGGGAAACATTCAGTACTTC. Translated, it gives CASSLWAGKGNIQYF.

This rearrangement joins TRBV25-1 to TRBJ2-7; 7 nucleotides align to TRBD1. CDR1 and CDR2 (germline): MGHDK, SYGVNS. The CDR3 contains 12 residues. The CDR3 loop is CEGAPGPYEQYF. CDR3 DNA sequence: TGTGAGGGGGCCCCAGGACCCTACGAGCAGTACTTC.

The chain employs TRBV6-1 and TRBJ1-1; D not certain. This CDR3 comprises 11 residues. V lost 8 bases and J 11 bases, leaving 15 bases between the germline ends. Germline-derived CDR1 and CDR2 are MNHNS and SASEGT. In nucleotides, the CDR3 is TGTGCCAGCTCTTCCGAGGTTCGGGCTTTCTTT. It is translated as CASSSEVRAFF.

J is TRBJ2-3 and V is TRBV10-1; D not certain. The CDR3 consists of 14 residues. The germline V and J ends were trimmed by 3 bases and 2 bases, with 9 bases remaining between them. From germline, CDR1 is WNHNN and CDR2 SYGVQD (reference sequence). CDR3 region: CASSDMQSTDTQYF. CDR3 in DNA: TGCGCCAGCAGTGATATGCAGTCCACAGATACGCAGTATTTT.

The genes are TRBV28 and TRBJ1-1, with a possible D match to TRBD1 (5 bases). The CDR3 loop spans 15 amino acids. V lost 1 base and J lost 1, with 10 bases in between. CDR1 and CDR2 (germline): MDHEN, SYDVKM. The CDR3 here is CASSLSTVRNTEAFF. The CDR3 DNA sequence: TGTGCCAGCAGTTTATCGACAGTCCGGAACACTGAAGCTTTCTTT.

The CDR3 region has the DNA TGTGCCAGCTGCCGTGACAGGGGCGCTGAAGCTTTCTTT. Translated: CASCRDRGAEAFF. This sequence joins TRBV7-3 and TRBJ1-1, with 8 bases that match TRBD1. V lost 8 bases, J lost 6 bases, and 8 bases stayed unmatched. The CDR3 is 13 residues long. CDR1 SGHTA and CDR2 FQGTGA come from the germline V gene.

This rearrangement joins TRBV9 to TRBJ1-2, with D possibly matching TRBD1 (6 bases). Germline V gives CDR1 SGDLS, CDR2 YYNGEE. V was cut by 3 bases and J by 8 bases, with 14 bases left in between. CDR3 length: 13 residues. In DNA form, the CDR3 reads TGTGCCAGCAGCGCGAGGGGGGTGGACGGCTACACCTTC. Translation gives CASSARGVDGYTF.

This chain joins TRBV6-1 and TRBJ1-4, with 9 bases lining up with TRBD1. The V gene's germline CDR1 is MNHNS and CDR2 SASEGT. This CDR3 has 15 residues. The V and J ends lost 1 base and 8 bases, in that order; junction bases with no gene match: 5. This CDR3 is CASSEVGTGSEKLFF. CDR3 in DNA: TGTGCCAGCAGTGAAGTGGGGACAGGGAGCGAAAAACTGTTTTTT.

The chain carries TRBV7-9 and TRBJ2-2; 8 bases are shared with TRBD1. The CDR3 is 12 residues long. The trim removed 7 bases at V and 9 bases at J, leaving 4 bases unmatched. The V gene's germline CDR1 is SEHNR and CDR2 FQNEAQ (reference sequence). CDR3: CASTRGRWELFF. CDR3 DNA: TGTGCCAGCACCAGGGGGCGCTGGGAGCTGTTTTTT.

The V and J genes are TRBV30 and TRBJ2-1, with 11 nucleotides matching TRBD2. There are 14 residues in the CDR3. Per germline, CDR1 GTSNPN and CDR2 SVGIG (reference sequence). The ends lost 5 bases at V and 4 bases at J; junction bases unmatched: 4. The CDR3 nucleotides read TGTGCCTGGCAAACTAGCGGGGGTTACAATGAGCAGTTCTTC. It is translated as CAWQTSGGYNEQFF.

This chain uses TRBV10-3 with TRBJ2-1; D is perhaps TRBD2 (5 bases). V shed 4 bases and J shed 7 bases, with 11 bases lying between them. Germline CDR1 and CDR2: ENHRY and SYGVKD. This CDR3 is 13 amino acids long. The CDR3 loop is CAISGIARNEQFF. The CDR3 DNA reads as TGTGCCATCAGTGGAATAGCGAGGAATGAGCAGTTCTTC.

The chain uses TRBV6-4 and TRBJ2-1; D possibly corresponds to TRBD2 (6 bases). V lost 0 bases, J lost 3 bases, and 9 bases lay in between. Germline V gives CDR1 MRHNA, CDR2 SNTAGT. This CDR3 region has 15 residues. CDR3 residues: CASSDSTRDYNEQFF. As DNA, the CDR3 is TGTGCCAGCAGTGACTCGACTAGAGACTACAATGAGCAGTTCTTC.